This is a list of T cell receptor beta chains from one sample in a study of shared clonotypes between healthy human individuals. The assay was immunoSEQ multiplex PCR, and TCRdb's table has in-frame clones only and misses some. Of 800,000 to 1,200,000 clones in the sample, 78% are singletons; the top ten hold roughly 0.56%. The sample comprised memory CD4+ T cells from PBMCs. All receptors derive from a man in his late teens or twenties in good health. Some clones in this sample may be carry-over from other donors' samples. The conserved cysteine and the conserved F or W are not part of the CDR3 here. Some rows mark clone size as missing; the rest say once, few, many or name a class of expanded clone.

v_gene	j_gene	abundance	CDR3aa
TRBV5-4	TRBJ2-1	.	ASSRTSGSYNEQF
TRBV7-2	TRBJ1-5	.	ASSATGGGQPQH
TRBV9	TRBJ2-7	.	ASSVGLANSYEQY
TRBV6-1	TRBJ2-6	.	ASHGANVLT
TRBV28	TRBJ2-7	.	ASSSSGPGLREQY
TRBV14	TRBJ2-3	.	ASSQFVGTDTQY
TRBV6-1	TRBJ2-7	.	ASSERGLVHEQY
TRBV6-1	TRBJ2-7	.	ASSDSGGTGIYEQY
TRBV7-6	TRBJ1-2	.	ASSDSSPGASGYT
TRBV18	TRBJ2-5	once	ASSPTLKETQY
TRBV6-5	TRBJ2-1	.	ASRFTPTWNEQF
TRBV9	TRBJ2-5	many	ASSVGYYRGDETQY
TRBV7-9	TRBJ1-1	.	ASSFYGESEAF
TRBV27	TRBJ2-6	once	ASRPGGAGANVLT
TRBV18	TRBJ2-3	.	ASSPARTADTQY
TRBV5-1	TRBJ2-6	.	ASSPGGSGANVLT
TRBV5-1	TRBJ2-7	once	ASRMGQIYEQY
TRBV5-4	TRBJ2-1	.	ASSSAGAGRNEQF
TRBV28	TRBJ1-1	few	ASHPGGTGGPSSTEAF
TRBV15	TRBJ1-1	.	ATRGHRGYNTEAF
TRBV7-2	TRBJ1-1	.	ASRLSNTEAF
TRBV19	TRBJ2-2	few	ASAPWGRGNTGELF
TRBV6-5	TRBJ2-2	.	ATWADFYTGELF
TRBV2	TRBJ2-3	.	ASSRTGTDTQY
TRBV18	TRBJ2-7	once	ASSREGDFYEQY
TRBV28	TRBJ2-4	.	ASRRGGTAKNIQY
TRBV28	TRBJ2-3	.	ASLGGGMVTDTQY
TRBV12-2	TRBJ2-5	few	ASRLPETSGSGETQY
TRBV7-2	TRBJ1-1	.	ASSLGGTAEAF
TRBV4-3	TRBJ2-3	once	ASSHTQGTGTQY
TRBV5-1	TRBJ2-1	once	ASSLEVNNEQF
TRBV2	TRBJ2-5	.	ASSRLAGAGETQY
TRBV5-4	TRBJ2-1	.	ASSTRTTVKGEQF
TRBV30	TRBJ2-7	once	AWSLGAIYEQY
TRBV11-2	TRBJ2-7	.	ASSLYLGTAYEQY
TRBV6-6	TRBJ2-5	.	ASKMDNQETQY
TRBV2	TRBJ2-3	.	ATRYSGASVDTQY
TRBV7-3	TRBJ1-1	.	ASSLNGGTTEAF
TRBV6-5	TRBJ1-2	once	ASKEGARYGYT